The source of this TCR beta chain is a study of response to subunit inactivated influenza vaccine. TCRdb ran MiXCR on the RT-PCR reads and lists one entry per CDR3 protein. The repertoire includes approximately 520,000 distinct CDR3 sequences, 16% of them detected once, and 3% to 3.5% sits in the top ten. Germline V gives CDR1 SGHTA, CDR2 FQGNSA. This CDR3 is 13 amino acids long. This clonotype was seen once. The junction and the germline gene differ at one end; a read error may be behind it. The rearrangement joins TRBV7-2 to TRBJ2-1; D is perhaps TRBD1 (5 bases). This specimen was CD4+ T cells sorted from PBMCs, taken around 25 months after vaccination. This TCR was recovered from a man aged 50-75 years who received an inactivated influenza vaccine. CDR3 DNA: TGTGCCAGCACCTTAGGGGCCTACAATGAGCAGTTCTTC. Its translation: CASTLGAYNEQFF.